These 7 T cell receptor beta chains share one sample of origin, sequenced in a study of T-cell reconstitution after alpha-beta-depleted transplantation in children. Library preparation (for TCRbeta) was performed with unique molecular identifiers. TCRdb reprocessed the PCR reads with MiXCR, giving one entry per CDR3 protein. The data contain fewer than 550,000 distinct CDR3 sequences, more than 9.5% of them seen just once; the ten biggest clones take up 14%. The specimen was PBMCs, mostly from graft donor cells, collected 180 days after TCRalphabeta/CD19-depleted stem cell transplant. Source of these receptors: a female patient aged 2-15 years who had a stem cell transplant for aplastic anemia, so the T cells may come from the graft donor.

This clonotype was detected many times. V is TRBV14 and J is TRBJ2-5; TRBD1 or TRBD2 may be the D gene (6 bases each). This CDR3 comprises 18 residues. Germline V gene data show CDR1 as SGHDN and CDR2 as FVKESK. V gave up 1 base and J gave up 4 bases, with 22 bases separating them. DNA of the CDR3: TGTGCCAGCAGCCAAGGGATTACGCGGGGAAAGGGGGGAGAGACCCAGTACTTC. Translating gives CASSQGITRGKGGETQYF.

This clonotype occurred a few times. The chain carries TRBV7-9 and TRBJ2-5; 12 bases map to TRBD2. The CDR3 totals 15 residues. The germline gives CDR1 SEHNR, CDR2 FQNEAQ (reference sequence). J gave up 4 bases and V 4 bases, and 4 bases lay outside the gene matches. The CDR3 DNA reads TGTGCCAGCAGCTCTCCTAGCGGGAGGGCAGAGACCCAGTACTTC. Protein sequence: CASSSPSGRAETQYF.

This clonotype was recorded a few times. The CDR3, as DNA: TGCAGTGCACACAGGGGGGGGAAGGATGGGAGGCCCCAGCATTTT. Translating it yields CSAHRGGKDGRPQHF. The chain uses TRBV20-1 and TRBJ1-5, with TRBD1 identical over 8 bases. The CDR3 has 15 amino acids. The trim removed 6 bases at V and 9 bases at J, leaving 16 bases unmatched. Germline loops: CDR1 DFQATT, CDR2 SNEGSKA (reference sequence).

This chain connects TRBV12-3 or TRBV12-4 to TRBJ2-5, with a weak D call TRBD1 (5 bases). V lost 6 bases and J lost 0, with 11 bases in between. The CDR3 has 14 residues. The CDR3 DNA sequence: TGTGCCAGCAGCCCAGGGATTTACCAAGAGACCCAGTACTTC. Protein sequence: CASSPGIYQETQYF.

This rearrangement joins TRBV12-3 or TRBV12-4 to TRBJ2-7; D ambiguous. The CDR3 runs 15 residues. CDR3: CASSYLDPPSCEQYV. The CDR3, as DNA: TGTGCCAGCAGTTACCTTGACCCGCCCTCCTGCGAGCAGTACGTC.

This clonotype occurred a few times. The chain employs TRBV6-2 or TRBV6-3 and TRBJ2-7, with 14 bases identical to TRBD2. J gave up 4 bases and V 6 bases, and 2 bases lay outside the gene matches. Germline lookup yields CDR1 MNHEY and CDR2 SVGEGT. The CDR3 loop spans 14 amino acids. CDR3 DNA: TGTGCCAGCAGCTGGACTAGCGGGAGGTACGAGCAGTACGTC. It yields the protein CASSWTSGRYEQYV.

This clonotype was seen more than once but under ten times. J is TRBJ1-1 and V is TRBV10-3; D might be TRBD1 (6 bases). CDR1 ENHRY and CDR2 SYGVKD come from the germline V gene. V dropped 2 bases and J dropped 6 bases, with 16 bases sitting between them. The CDR3 loop spans 15 amino acids. The CDR3, as DNA: TGTGCCATCAGTGAGCCCGGAGGGACACGCTCTGAAGCTTTCTTT. This sequence encodes CAISEPGGTRSEAFF.